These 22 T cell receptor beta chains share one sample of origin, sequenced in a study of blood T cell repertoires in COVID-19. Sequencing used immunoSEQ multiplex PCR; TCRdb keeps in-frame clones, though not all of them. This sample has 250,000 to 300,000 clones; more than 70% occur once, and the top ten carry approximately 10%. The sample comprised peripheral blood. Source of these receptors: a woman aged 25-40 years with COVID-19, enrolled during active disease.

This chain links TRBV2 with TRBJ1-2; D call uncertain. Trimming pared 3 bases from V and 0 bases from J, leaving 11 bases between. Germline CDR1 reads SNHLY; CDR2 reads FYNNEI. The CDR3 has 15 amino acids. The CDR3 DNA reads TGTGCCAGCAGTGACAGCCCCACAGCTAACTATGGCTACACCTTC. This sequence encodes CASSDSPTANYGYTF.

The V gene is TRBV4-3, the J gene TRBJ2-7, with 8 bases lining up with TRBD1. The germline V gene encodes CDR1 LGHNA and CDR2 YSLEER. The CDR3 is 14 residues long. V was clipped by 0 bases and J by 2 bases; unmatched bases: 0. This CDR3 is CASSQETGAYEQYF. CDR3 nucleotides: TGCGCCAGCAGCCAAGAGACAGGGGCCTACGAGCAGTACTTC.

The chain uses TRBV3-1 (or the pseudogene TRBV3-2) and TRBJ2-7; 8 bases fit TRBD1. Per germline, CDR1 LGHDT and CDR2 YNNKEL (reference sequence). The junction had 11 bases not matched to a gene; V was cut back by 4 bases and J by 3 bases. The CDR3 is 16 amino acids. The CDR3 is CASSPAWTGRFYEQYF. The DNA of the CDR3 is TGTGCCAGCAGCCCTGCTTGGACAGGGCGCTTCTACGAGCAGTACTTC.

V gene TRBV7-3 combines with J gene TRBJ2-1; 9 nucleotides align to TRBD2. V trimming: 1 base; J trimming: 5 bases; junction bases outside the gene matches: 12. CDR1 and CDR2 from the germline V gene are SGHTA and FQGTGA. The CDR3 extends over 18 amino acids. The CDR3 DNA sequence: TGTGCCAGCAGCTTAATGCGGGGGGCTAGCGGGACCCACAATGAGCAGTTCTTC. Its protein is CASSLMRGASGTHNEQFF.

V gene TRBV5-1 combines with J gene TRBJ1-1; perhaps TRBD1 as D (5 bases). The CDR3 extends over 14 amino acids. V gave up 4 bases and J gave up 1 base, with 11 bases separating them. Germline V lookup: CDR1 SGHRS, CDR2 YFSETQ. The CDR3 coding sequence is TGCGCCAGCAGCGGTACAGGCCAGAACACTGAAGCTTTCTTT. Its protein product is CASSGTGQNTEAFF.

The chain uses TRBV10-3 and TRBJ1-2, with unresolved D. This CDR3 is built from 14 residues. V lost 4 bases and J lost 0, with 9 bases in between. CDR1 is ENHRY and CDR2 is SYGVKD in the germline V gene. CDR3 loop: CAISVGGANYGYTF. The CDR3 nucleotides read TGTGCCATCAGTGTTGGAGGTGCTAACTATGGCTACACCTTC.

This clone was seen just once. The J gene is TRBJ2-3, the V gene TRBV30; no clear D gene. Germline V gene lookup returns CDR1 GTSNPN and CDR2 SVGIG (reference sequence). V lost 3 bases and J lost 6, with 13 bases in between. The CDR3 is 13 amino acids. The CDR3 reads CAWRISESDTQYF. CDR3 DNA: TGTGCCTGGAGAATCTCGGAGTCGGATACGCAGTATTTT.

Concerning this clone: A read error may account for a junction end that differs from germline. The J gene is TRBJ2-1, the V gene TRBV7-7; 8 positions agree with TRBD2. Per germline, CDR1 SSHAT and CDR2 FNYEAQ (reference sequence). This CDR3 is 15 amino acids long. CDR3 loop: CASSFWLAGDNEQFF. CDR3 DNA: TGTGCTAGCAGCTTTTGGCTAGCGGGCGACAATGAGCAGTTCTTC.

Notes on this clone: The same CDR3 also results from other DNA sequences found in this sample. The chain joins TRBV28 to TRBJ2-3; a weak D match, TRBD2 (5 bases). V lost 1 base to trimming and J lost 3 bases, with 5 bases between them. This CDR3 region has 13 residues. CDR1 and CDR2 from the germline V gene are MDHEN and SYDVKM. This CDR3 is CASSLSGTDTQYF. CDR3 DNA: TGTGCCAGCAGTTTATCGGGGACAGATACGCAGTATTTT.

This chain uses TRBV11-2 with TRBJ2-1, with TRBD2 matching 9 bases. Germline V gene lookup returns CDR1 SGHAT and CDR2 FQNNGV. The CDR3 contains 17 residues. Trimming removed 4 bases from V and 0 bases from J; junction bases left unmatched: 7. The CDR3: CASSSRKREASYNEQFF. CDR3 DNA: TGTGCCAGCAGCTCGCGAAAGCGGGAGGCCTCCTACAATGAGCAGTTCTTC.

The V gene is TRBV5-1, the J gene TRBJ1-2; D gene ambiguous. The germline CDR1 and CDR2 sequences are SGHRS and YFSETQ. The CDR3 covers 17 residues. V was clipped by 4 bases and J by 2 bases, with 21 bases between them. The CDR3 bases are TGCGCCAGCAGCCCCTGGACTTCTCAGAGGTTGAACTATGGCTACACCTTC. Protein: CASSPWTSQRLNYGYTF.

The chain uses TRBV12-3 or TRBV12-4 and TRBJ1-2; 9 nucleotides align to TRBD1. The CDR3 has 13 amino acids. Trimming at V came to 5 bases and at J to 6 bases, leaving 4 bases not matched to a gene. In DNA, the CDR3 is TGTGCCAGCAGTAAGGGACAGGGCGATGGCTACACCTTC. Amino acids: CASSKGQGDGYTF.

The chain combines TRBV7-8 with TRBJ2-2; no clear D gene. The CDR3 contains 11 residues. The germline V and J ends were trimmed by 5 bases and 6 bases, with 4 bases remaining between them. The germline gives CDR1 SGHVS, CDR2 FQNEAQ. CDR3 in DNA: TGTGCCAGCAGCGAGCCCGGGGAGCTGTTTTTT. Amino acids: CASSEPGELFF.

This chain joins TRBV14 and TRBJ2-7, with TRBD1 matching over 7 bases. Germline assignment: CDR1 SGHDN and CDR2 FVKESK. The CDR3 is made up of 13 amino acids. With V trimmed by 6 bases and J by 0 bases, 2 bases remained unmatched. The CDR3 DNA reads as TGTGCCAGCAGTCGGACAGGCTCCTACGAGCAGTACTTC. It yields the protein CASSRTGSYEQYF.

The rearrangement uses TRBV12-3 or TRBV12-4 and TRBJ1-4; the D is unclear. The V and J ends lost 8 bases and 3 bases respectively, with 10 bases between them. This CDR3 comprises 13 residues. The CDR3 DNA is TGTGCCAGCCTCTGGAGGGCTAATGAAAAACTGTTTTTT. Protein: CASLWRANEKLFF.

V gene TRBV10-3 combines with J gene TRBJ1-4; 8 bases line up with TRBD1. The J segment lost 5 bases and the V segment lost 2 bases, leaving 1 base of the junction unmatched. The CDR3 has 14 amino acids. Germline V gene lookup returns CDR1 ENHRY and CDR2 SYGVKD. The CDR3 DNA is TGTGCCATCAGTGAGGGGACAGGCAATGAAAAACTGTTTTTT. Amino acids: CAISEGTGNEKLFF.

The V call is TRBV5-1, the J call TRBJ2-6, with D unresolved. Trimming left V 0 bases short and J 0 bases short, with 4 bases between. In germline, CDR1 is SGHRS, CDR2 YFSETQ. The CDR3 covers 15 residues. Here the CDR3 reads CASSLGNSGANVLTF. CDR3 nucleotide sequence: TGCGCCAGCAGCTTGGGTAACTCTGGGGCCAACGTCCTGACTTTC.

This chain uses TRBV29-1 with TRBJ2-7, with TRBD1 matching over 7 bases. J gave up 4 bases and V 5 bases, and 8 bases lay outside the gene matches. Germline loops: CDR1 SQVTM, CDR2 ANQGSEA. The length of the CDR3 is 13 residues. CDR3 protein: CSVRTGAGYEQYF. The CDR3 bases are TGCAGCGTTCGGACAGGCGCCGGTTACGAGCAGTACTTC.

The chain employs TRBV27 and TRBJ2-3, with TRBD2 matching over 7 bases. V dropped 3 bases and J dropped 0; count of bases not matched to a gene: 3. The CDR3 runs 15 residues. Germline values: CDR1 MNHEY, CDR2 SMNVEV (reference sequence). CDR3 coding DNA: TGTGCCAGCAGTTTTCTAGCGGAGAGCACAGATACGCAGTATTTT. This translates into CASSFLAESTDTQYF.

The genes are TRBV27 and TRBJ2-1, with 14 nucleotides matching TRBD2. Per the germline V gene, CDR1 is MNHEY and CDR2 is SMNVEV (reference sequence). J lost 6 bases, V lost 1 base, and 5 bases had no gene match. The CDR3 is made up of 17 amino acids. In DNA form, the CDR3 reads TGTGCCAGCAGTTTATGGGGACTAGCGGGAGATGTCAATGAGCAGTTCTTC. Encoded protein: CASSLWGLAGDVNEQFF.

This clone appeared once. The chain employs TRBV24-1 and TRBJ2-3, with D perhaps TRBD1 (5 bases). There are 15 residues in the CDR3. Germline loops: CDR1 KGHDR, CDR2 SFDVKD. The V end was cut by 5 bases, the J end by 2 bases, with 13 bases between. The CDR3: CATSGRQISTDTQYF. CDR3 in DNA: TGTGCCACCAGTGGTAGACAGATATCCACAGATACGCAGTATTTT.

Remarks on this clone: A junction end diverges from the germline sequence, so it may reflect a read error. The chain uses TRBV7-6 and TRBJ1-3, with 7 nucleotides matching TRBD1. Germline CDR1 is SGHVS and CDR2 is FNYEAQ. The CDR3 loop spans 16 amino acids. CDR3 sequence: CTSSLAQGYSGNTIYF. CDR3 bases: TGTACCAGCAGCTTAGCACAGGGGTACTCTGGAAACACCATATATTTT.